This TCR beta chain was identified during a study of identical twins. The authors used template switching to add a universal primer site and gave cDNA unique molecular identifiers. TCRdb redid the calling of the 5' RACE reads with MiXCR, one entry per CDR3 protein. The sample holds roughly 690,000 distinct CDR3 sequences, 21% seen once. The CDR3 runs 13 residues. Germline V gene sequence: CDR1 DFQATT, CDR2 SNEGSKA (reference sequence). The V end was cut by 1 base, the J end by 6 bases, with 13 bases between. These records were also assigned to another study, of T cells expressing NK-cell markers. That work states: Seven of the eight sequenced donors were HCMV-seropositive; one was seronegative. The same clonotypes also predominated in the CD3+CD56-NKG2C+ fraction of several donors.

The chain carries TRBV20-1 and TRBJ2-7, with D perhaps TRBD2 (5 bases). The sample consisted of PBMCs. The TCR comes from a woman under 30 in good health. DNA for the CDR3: TGCAGTGCTAGAGTGGTGGCGGGCGGCGAGCAGTACTTC. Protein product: CSARVVAGGEQYF.